One sample yielded the 29 T cell receptor beta chains listed below, sequenced in a study of blood T cell repertoires in COVID-19. The table came from immunoSEQ multiplex PCR; TCRdb's copy has only in-frame clones and leaves some out. The sample carries around 300,000 clones, around 87% recorded once. Sequenced material: PBMCs or T cells enriched from blood (not recorded which). The receptors were sampled from a woman younger than 30 with acute COVID-19.

The chain is built from TRBV6-5 and TRBJ2-2; TRBD2 agrees at 8 bases. Germline CDR1 and CDR2: MNHEY and SVGAGI. V was pared by 0 bases and J by 4 bases, with 4 bases of the junction left unmatched. This CDR3 contains 16 residues. The CDR3 reads CASSYSGLGGTGELFF. The DNA for the CDR3 is TGTGCCAGCAGTTACTCGGGACTAGGGGGCACCGGGGAGCTGTTTTTT.

The V gene is TRBV18, the J gene TRBJ2-7, with 11 bases matching TRBD1. CDR1 KGHSH and CDR2 LQKENI come from the germline V gene. J was trimmed by 4 bases and V by 3 bases; bases with no gene match: 5. The CDR3 is 15 amino acids. The CDR3 is CASSPGTGGDYEQYF. The CDR3 DNA reads TGTGCCAGCTCACCCGGGACAGGGGGGGATTACGAGCAGTACTTC.

The chain couples TRBV25-1 to TRBJ1-1, with TRBD1 matching 9 bases. There are 13 residues in the CDR3. Germline assignment: CDR1 MGHDK and CDR2 SYGVNS. Losses at the gene ends were 6 bases for V and 3 bases for J; bases not matched to a gene: 2. In nucleotides, the CDR3 is TGTGCCAGCAGGGACAGGGGTTACACTGAAGCTTTCTTT. It translates to CASRDRGYTEAFF.

V gene TRBV10-1 combines with J gene TRBJ2-4, with 15 bases fitting TRBD2. The J segment lost 0 bases and the V segment lost 0 bases, leaving 6 bases of the junction unmatched. CDR3 size: 20 residues. Germline CDR1 and CDR2: WNHNN and SYGVQD (reference sequence). Written as DNA, the CDR3 is TGCGCCAGCAGTGAGTCGACCGGACTAGCGGGAGGGCGAGCCAAAAACATTCAGTACTTC. It is translated as CASSESTGLAGGRAKNIQYF.

The chain combines TRBV3-1 (or the pseudogene TRBV3-2) with TRBJ2-1; TRBD1 might be the D (5 bases). Per germline, CDR1 LGHDT and CDR2 YNNKEL (reference sequence). Trimming left V 4 bases short and J 4 bases short, with 17 bases between. The CDR3 extends over 16 amino acids. CDR3 in amino acids: CASSRPQGRGYNEQFF. In DNA, the CDR3 is TGTGCCAGCAGCCGGCCTCAGGGTAGGGGATACAATGAGCAGTTCTTC.

The V and J genes are TRBV6-4 and TRBJ2-2; 8 nucleotides agree with TRBD1. V trimming: 6 bases; J trimming: 0 bases; junction bases outside the gene matches: 6. Germline values: CDR1 MRHNA, CDR2 SNTAGT. The CDR3 runs to 16 residues. The DNA for the CDR3 is TGTGCCAGCAGCAGGGACAGGTTCGCGAACACCGGGGAGCTGTTTTTT. It codes for CASSRDRFANTGELFF.

V gene TRBV5-5 combines with J gene TRBJ1-1, with D possibly TRBD1 on 5 matching bases. Trimming cost V 4 bases and J 4 bases, with 11 bases left between them. CDR1 is SGHKS, CDR2 YYEKEE, per germline (reference sequence). CDR3 length: 13 residues. CDR3 residues: CASSRVTVTEAFF. In nucleotides, the CDR3 is TGTGCCAGCAGCCGGGTGACAGTCACTGAAGCTTTCTTT.

A word on this clone: Other DNA variants within this sample encode the same CDR3. The V and J genes are TRBV29-1 and TRBJ1-2; possibly TRBD1 for D (5 bases). Germline V gene sequence: CDR1 SQVTM, CDR2 ANQGSEA. Between the trimmed V and J ends, which lost 3 bases and 4 bases, there was a span of 12 bases. CDR3 length: 13 amino acids. The CDR3 is CSVESREGYGYTF. CDR3 sequence (DNA): TGCAGCGTTGAGTCCAGGGAAGGCTATGGCTACACCTTC.

The V gene is TRBV19, the J gene TRBJ2-6, with TRBD1 matching over 8 bases. Germline loops: CDR1 LNHDA, CDR2 SQIVND (reference sequence). Trimming cost V 4 bases and J 4 bases; bases outside gene matches: 3. This CDR3 region has 15 residues. The CDR3 here is CASSNGQGGANVLTF. The CDR3 nucleotides read TGTGCCAGTAGTAATGGACAGGGAGGGGCCAACGTCCTGACTTTC. Based on the CDR3 plus reference TRBV19 and TRBJ2-6, the full variable domain is DGGITQSPKYLFRKEGQNVTLSCEQNLNHDAMYWYRQDPGQGLRLIYYSQIVNDFQKGDIAEGYSVSREKKESFPLTVTSAQKNPTAFYLCASSNGQGGANVLTFGAGSRLTVL.

The rearrangement joins TRBV27 to TRBJ2-5; 8 bases fit TRBD1. V was clipped by 10 bases and J by 4 bases; unmatched bases: 2. Germline V gives CDR1 MNHEY, CDR2 SMNVEV (reference sequence). This CDR3 is 11 amino acids long. CDR3 DNA: TGTGCCACACAGGGGGGAGAGACCCAGTACTTC. Translating gives CATQGGETQYF.

The V and J genes are TRBV7-9 and TRBJ2-1; D not certain. Trimming took 2 bases from V and 4 from J, leaving 6 bases between them. Germline V gene lookup returns CDR1 SEHNR and CDR2 FQNEAQ (reference sequence). The CDR3 is made up of 13 amino acids. The CDR3 loop is CASSLTGYNEQFF. The CDR3 nucleotides are TGTGCCAGCAGCTTAACCGGGTACAATGAGCAGTTCTTC.

This clone occurred a few times. The chain uses TRBV7-9 and TRBJ2-7; 10 bases match TRBD2. CDR1 and CDR2 (germline): SEHNR, FQNEAQ (reference sequence). The CDR3 contains 16 residues. V lost 2 bases, J lost 2 bases, and 6 bases stayed unmatched. This CDR3 is CASSLRAGGLTYEQYF. For the CDR3, the DNA is TGTGCCAGCAGCTTAAGAGCGGGAGGGCTAACCTACGAGCAGTACTTC.

The CDR3 protein is CASSYSASGDSTDTQYF. CDR3 DNA: TGTGCCAGCAGTTACTCGGCTAGCGGGGATAGCACAGATACGCAGTATTTT. The genes are TRBV6-2 or TRBV6-3 and TRBJ2-3, with 9 bases matching TRBD2. The length of the CDR3 is 17 residues. CDR1 is MNHEY, CDR2 SVGEGT, per germline. V was pared by 0 bases and J by 0 bases, with 4 bases of the junction left unmatched.

This clone was recorded once. The rearrangement joins TRBV24-1 to TRBJ2-1; D possibly corresponds to TRBD1 (6 bases). The germline V gene has CDR1 KGHDR and CDR2 SFDVKD. The V end lost 2 bases, the J end lost 6 bases, and 19 bases lay between the germline ends. This CDR3 contains 17 residues. The CDR3 nucleotides are TGTGCCACCAGTGATTCCGTGAGGGGGAGAGGGGCCAATGAGCAGTTCTTC. As protein: CATSDSVRGRGANEQFF.

This clone came up once. The chain joins TRBV19 to TRBJ2-1; 9 positions agree with TRBD2. Germline trimming cut 6 bases from V and 4 bases from J; bases unmatched to any gene: 13. Germline loops: CDR1 LNHDA, CDR2 SQIVND (reference sequence). CDR3 size: 17 residues. The CDR3 loop is CASRPGTSWPYYNEQFF. The DNA of the CDR3 is TGTGCCAGTAGGCCCGGGACTAGCTGGCCTTATTACAATGAGCAGTTCTTC.

This CDR3 is CASSLRENQPQHF. CDR3 DNA: TGTGCCAGCAGCTTACGGGAGAATCAGCCCCAGCATTTT. This chain links TRBV7-9 with TRBJ1-5; D remains ambiguous. Germline lookup yields CDR1 SEHNR and CDR2 FQNEAQ (reference sequence). V was cut by 2 bases and J by 4 bases, with 6 bases left in between. The CDR3 is made up of 13 amino acids.

This rearrangement joins TRBV12-3 or TRBV12-4 to TRBJ1-6; perhaps TRBD1 as D (5 bases). The ends were cut back, 6 bases at V and 9 bases at J, with 12 bases in the middle. This CDR3 has 13 amino acids. The CDR3 here is CASRIREGSPLHF. The CDR3 DNA is TGTGCCAGCAGGATCAGGGAAGGTTCACCCCTCCACTTT.

Notes on this clone: An end of the junction differs from the germline gene, which may be a read error. This chain uses TRBV28 with TRBJ2-7; 10 positions match TRBD2. Germline V gene sequence: CDR1 MDHEN, CDR2 SYDVKM. The CDR3 runs 17 residues. The CDR3 nucleotides read TGTGCCAGCAGTTTGGTCCTAGCGGGAGTACCCTCCTACGAGCCGTACTTC. It codes for CASSLVLAGVPSYEPYF.

This chain uses TRBV18 with TRBJ2-5; 7 bases fit TRBD1. Germline V CDR1 and CDR2: KGHSH, LQKENI. The J segment lost 3 bases and the V segment lost 3 bases, leaving 4 bases of the junction unmatched. This CDR3 spans 14 amino acids. The CDR3 here is CASSPSTGKETQYF. The CDR3 DNA is TGTGCCAGCTCACCCTCGACAGGGAAAGAGACCCAGTACTTC.

This sequence joins TRBV5-6 and TRBJ2-4; 7 bases fit TRBD2. Trimming took 4 bases from V and 4 from J; bases not matched to a gene: 5. Looked up from germline, CDR1 is SGHDT and CDR2 is YYEEEE. The CDR3 consists of 14 residues. Here the CDR3 DNA reads TGTGCCAGCAGCCAGCGGGACTCTAAAAACATTCAGTACTTC. This gives the protein CASSQRDSKNIQYF.

This chain links TRBV7-9 with TRBJ2-5; perhaps TRBD2 as D (6 bases). The CDR3 is 14 amino acids. Germline-derived CDR1 and CDR2 are SEHNR and FQNEAQ (reference sequence). Trimming left V 2 bases short and J 1 base short, with 8 bases between. The CDR3 here is CASSLIGSQETQYF. The CDR3 bases are TGTGCCAGCAGCTTAATCGGGAGCCAAGAGACCCAGTACTTC.

This chain uses TRBV28 with TRBJ1-5, with D uncertain. Trimming left V 2 bases short and J 7 bases short, with 9 bases between. Germline V lookup: CDR1 MDHEN, CDR2 SYDVKM. The CDR3 contains 13 residues. CDR3 sequence reads: CASSLGGFQPQHF. The DNA for the CDR3 is TGTGCCAGCAGTTTAGGAGGGTTCCAGCCCCAGCATTTT.

The chain links TRBV18 to TRBJ2-7; 10 bases fit TRBD1. The CDR3 extends over 15 amino acids. V trimming: 5 bases; J trimming: 7 bases; junction bases outside the gene matches: 11. Germline CDR1 and CDR2: KGHSH and LQKENI. The DNA of the CDR3 is TGTGCCAGCTCATCACTCGGGACAGGGGCCTTTGAGCAGTACTTC. Its protein product is CASSSLGTGAFEQYF.

The rearrangement joins TRBV13 to TRBJ2-2, with D possibly matching TRBD2 (5 bases). Looked up from germline, CDR1 is PRHDT and CDR2 is FYEKMQ (reference sequence). Trimming left V 4 bases short and J 5 bases short, with 17 bases between. CDR3 length: 16 amino acids. CDR3 region: CASSWDGGSGTGELFF. The CDR3, as DNA: TGTGCCAGCAGCTGGGATGGAGGTAGTGGGACCGGGGAGCTGTTTTTT.

The rearrangement links TRBV19 to TRBJ1-1, with D unresolved. The germline V gene has CDR1 LNHDA and CDR2 SQIVND (reference sequence). Trimming took 5 bases from V and 1 from J, leaving 11 bases between them. The CDR3 has 14 residues. CDR3 sequence: CASSPYAWNTEAFF. For the CDR3, the DNA is TGTGCCAGTAGTCCCTATGCGTGGAACACTGAAGCTTTCTTT.

The CDR3 sequence: CASRPLAGGYTGELFF. The CDR3 DNA follows: TGTGCCAGCAGACCTCTAGCGGGAGGGTACACCGGGGAGCTGTTTTTT. The chain recombines TRBV11-2 with TRBJ2-2; 12 bases match TRBD2. This CDR3 is 16 amino acids long. Germline assignment: CDR1 SGHAT and CDR2 FQNNGV. Trimming at V came to 6 bases and at J to 3 bases, leaving 5 bases not matched to a gene.

The V gene is TRBV6-2 or TRBV6-3, the J gene TRBJ2-7, with D maybe TRBD1 (5 bases). The germline V gene encodes CDR1 MNHEY and CDR2 SVGEGT. V lost 2 bases and J 4 bases, leaving 12 bases between the germline ends. The CDR3 sequence is 14 residues long. CDR3 bases: TGTGCCAGCAGTTACGGCAGCCCAGGGTACGAGCAGTACTTC. Translation: CASSYGSPGYEQYF.

The genes are TRBV18 and TRBJ2-2; 8 positions agree with TRBD1. The CDR3 runs to 15 residues. After removal of 4 bases from V and 2 bases from J, the junction contained 3 bases not matched to a gene. Germline V gene lookup returns CDR1 KGHSH and CDR2 LQKENI. The CDR3 region has the DNA TGTGCCAGCTCACGGGACAGGCCCAACACCGGGGAGCTGTTTTTT. It is translated as CASSRDRPNTGELFF.

The V call is TRBV29-1, the J call TRBJ2-5, with 8 bases that match TRBD1. The germline CDR1 and CDR2 sequences are SQVTM and ANQGSEA. With V trimmed by 3 bases and J by 1 base, 10 bases remained unmatched. The CDR3 consists of 16 residues. This CDR3 reads CSVDKQGAVSQETQYF. In DNA form, the CDR3 reads TGCAGCGTTGATAAGCAGGGGGCGGTTTCCCAAGAGACCCAGTACTTC. Together with reference TRBV29-1 and TRBJ2-5, the CDR3 gives the full variable domain: SAVISQKPSRDICQRGTSLTIQCQVDSQVTMMFWYRQQPGQSLTLIATANQGSEATYESGFVIDKFPISRPNLTFSTLTVSNMSPEDSSIYLCSVDKQGAVSQETQYFGPGTRLLVL.